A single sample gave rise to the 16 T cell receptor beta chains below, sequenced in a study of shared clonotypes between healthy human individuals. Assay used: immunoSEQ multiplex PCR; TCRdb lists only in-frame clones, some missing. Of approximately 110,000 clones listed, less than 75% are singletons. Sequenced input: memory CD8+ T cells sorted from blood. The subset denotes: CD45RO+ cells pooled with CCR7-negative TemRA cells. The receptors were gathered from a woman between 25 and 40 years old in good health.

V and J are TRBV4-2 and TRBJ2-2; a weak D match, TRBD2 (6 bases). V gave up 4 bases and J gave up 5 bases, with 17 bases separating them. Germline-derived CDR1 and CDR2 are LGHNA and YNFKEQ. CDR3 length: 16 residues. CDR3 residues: CASSLDGGMETGELFF. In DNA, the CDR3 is TGTGCCAGCAGCCTGGACGGCGGGATGGAGACCGGGGAGCTGTTTTTT.

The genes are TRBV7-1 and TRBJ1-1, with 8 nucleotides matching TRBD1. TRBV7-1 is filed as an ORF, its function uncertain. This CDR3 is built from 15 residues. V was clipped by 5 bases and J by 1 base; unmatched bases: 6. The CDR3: CASSPGQGWNTEAFF. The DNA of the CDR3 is TGTGCCAGCAGCCCAGGACAGGGATGGAACACTGAAGCTTTCTTT.

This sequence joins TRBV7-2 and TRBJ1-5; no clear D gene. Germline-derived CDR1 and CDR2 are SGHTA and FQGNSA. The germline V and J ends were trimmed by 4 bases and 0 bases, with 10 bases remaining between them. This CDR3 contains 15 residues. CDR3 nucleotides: TGTGCCAGCAGCTATGGTTTACTTAGCAATCAGCCCCAGCATTTT. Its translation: CASSYGLLSNQPQHF.

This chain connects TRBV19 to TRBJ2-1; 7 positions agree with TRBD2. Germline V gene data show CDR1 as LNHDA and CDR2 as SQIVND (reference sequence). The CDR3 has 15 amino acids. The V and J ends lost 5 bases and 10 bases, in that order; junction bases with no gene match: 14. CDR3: CASSLRGEREYEQFF. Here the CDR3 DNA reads TGTGCCAGTAGTCTCCGGGGGGAGCGGGAATACGAGCAGTTCTTC.

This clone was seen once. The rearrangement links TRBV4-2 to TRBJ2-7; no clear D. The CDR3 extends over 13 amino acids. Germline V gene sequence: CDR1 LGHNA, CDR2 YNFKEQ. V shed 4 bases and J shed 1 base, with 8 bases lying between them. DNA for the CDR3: TGTGCCAGCAGCCTTCTAACTTCCTACGAGCAGTACTTC. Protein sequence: CASSLLTSYEQYF.

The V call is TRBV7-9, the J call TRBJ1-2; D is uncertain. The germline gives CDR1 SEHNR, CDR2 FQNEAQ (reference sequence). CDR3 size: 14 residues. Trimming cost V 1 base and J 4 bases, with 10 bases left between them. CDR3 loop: CASSLGSAGYGYTF. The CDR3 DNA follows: TGTGCCAGCAGCTTAGGTTCAGCCGGCTATGGCTACACCTTC.

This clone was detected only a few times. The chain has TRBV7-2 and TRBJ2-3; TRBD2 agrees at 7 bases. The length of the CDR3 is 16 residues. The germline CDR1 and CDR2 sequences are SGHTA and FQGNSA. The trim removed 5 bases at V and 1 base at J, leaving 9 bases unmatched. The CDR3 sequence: CASSQRTSLGTDTQYF. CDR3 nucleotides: TGTGCCAGCAGCCAACGGACTAGTTTGGGCACAGATACGCAGTATTTT.

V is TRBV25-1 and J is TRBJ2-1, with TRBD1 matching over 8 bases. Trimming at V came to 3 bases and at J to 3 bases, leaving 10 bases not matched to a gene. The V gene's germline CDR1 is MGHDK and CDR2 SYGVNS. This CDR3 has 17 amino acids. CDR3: CASSDSRDRSVYNEQFF. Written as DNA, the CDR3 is TGTGCCAGCAGTGATTCGAGGGACAGGTCGGTCTACAATGAGCAGTTCTTC. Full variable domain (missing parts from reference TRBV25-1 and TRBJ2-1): EADIYQTPRYLVIGTGKKITLECSQTMGHDKMYWYQQDPGMELHLIHYSYGVNSTEKGDLSSESTVSRIRTEHFPLTLESARPSHTSQYLCASSDSRDRSVYNEQFFGPGTRLTVL.

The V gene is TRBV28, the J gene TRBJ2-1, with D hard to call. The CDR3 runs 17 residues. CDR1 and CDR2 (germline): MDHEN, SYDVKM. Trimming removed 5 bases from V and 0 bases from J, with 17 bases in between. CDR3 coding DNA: TGTGCCAGCAGTGCCTACTACCGGACGAGCTCCTACAATGAGCAGTTCTTC. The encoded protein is CASSAYYRTSSYNEQFF. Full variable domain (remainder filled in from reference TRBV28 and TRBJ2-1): DVKVTQSSRYLVKRTGEKVFLECVQDMDHENMFWYRQDPGLGLRLIYFSYDVKMKEKGDIPEGYSVSREKKERFSLILESASTNQTSMYLCASSAYYRTSSYNEQFFGPGTRLTVL.

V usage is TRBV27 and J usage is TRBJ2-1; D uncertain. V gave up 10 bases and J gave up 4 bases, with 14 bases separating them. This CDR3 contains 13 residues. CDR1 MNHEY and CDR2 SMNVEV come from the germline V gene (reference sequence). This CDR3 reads CATGNGVYNEQFF. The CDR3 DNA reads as TGTGCCACCGGAAATGGGGTATACAATGAGCAGTTCTTC.

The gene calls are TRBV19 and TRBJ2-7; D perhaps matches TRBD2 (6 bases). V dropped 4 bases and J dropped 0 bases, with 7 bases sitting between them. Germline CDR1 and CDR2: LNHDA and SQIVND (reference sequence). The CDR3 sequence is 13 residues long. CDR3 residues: CASSTGSSYEQYF. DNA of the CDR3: TGTGCCAGTAGTACCGGGAGCTCCTACGAGCAGTACTTC. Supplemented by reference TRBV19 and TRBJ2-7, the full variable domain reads DGGITQSPKYLFRKEGQNVTLSCEQNLNHDAMYWYRQDPGQGLRLIYYSQIVNDFQKGDIAEGYSVSREKKESFPLTVTSAQKNPTAFYLCASSTGSSYEQYFGPGTRLTVT.

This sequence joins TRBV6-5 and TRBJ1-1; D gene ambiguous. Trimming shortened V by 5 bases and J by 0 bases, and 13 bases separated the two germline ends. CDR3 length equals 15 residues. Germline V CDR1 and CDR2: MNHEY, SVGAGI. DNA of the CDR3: TGTGCCAGCAGTAAGATATTGTTCATGAACACTGAAGCTTTCTTT. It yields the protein CASSKILFMNTEAFF.

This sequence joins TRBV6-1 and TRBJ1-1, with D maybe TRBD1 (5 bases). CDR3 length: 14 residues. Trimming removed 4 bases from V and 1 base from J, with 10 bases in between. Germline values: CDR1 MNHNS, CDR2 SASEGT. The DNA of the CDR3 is TGTGCCAGCAGTGTGGCGGGGGAGAACACTGAAGCTTTCTTT. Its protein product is CASSVAGENTEAFF.

The CDR3 DNA reads TGTGCCAGCAGAGGGACTAGCGGGAGCCTGAATGAGCAGTTCTTC. It yields the protein CASRGTSGSLNEQFF. The chain employs TRBV2 and TRBJ2-1, with TRBD2 identical over 14 bases. V lost 6 bases, J lost 7 bases, and 5 bases stayed unmatched. Germline CDR1 SNHLY, CDR2 FYNNEI. The CDR3 runs to 15 residues.

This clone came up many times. The CDR3, as DNA: TGTGCCAGCAGTGACGTGGCTAGCGGTGACACAGATACGCAGTATTTT. Its protein product is CASSDVASGDTDTQYF. This rearrangement joins TRBV6-4 to TRBJ2-3, with 7 bases aligning to TRBD2. Germline trimming cut 2 bases from V and 2 bases from J; bases unmatched to any gene: 7. The length of the CDR3 is 16 residues. CDR1 and CDR2 from the germline V gene are MRHNA and SNTAGT.

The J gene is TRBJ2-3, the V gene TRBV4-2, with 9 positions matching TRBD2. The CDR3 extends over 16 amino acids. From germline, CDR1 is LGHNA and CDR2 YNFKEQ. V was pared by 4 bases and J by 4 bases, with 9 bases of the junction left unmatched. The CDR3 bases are TGTGCCAGCAGCCCCCCGGGGCGGGGGGGGGCAGATACGCAGTATTTT. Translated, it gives CASSPPGRGGADTQYF.